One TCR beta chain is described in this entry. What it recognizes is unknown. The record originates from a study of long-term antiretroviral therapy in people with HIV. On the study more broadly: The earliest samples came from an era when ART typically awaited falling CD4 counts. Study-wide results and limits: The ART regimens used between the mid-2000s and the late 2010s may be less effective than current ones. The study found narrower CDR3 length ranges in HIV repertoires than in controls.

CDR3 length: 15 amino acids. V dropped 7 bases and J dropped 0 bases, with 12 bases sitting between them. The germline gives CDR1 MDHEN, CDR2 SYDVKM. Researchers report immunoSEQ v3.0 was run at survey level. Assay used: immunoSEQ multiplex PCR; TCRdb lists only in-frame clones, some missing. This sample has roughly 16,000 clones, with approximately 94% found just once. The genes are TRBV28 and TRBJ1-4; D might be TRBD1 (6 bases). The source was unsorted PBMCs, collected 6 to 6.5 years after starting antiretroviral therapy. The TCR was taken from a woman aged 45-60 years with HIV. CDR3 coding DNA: TGTGCCAGCAATCAGGGGCTTGCAACTAATGAAAAACTGTTTTTT. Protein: CASNQGLATNEKLFF.